This T cell receptor beta chain stems from a study of blood T cell repertoires in COVID-19. Across the study: Sites across the United States, Italy and Spain contributed samples from acute and convalescent COVID-19.

Here immunoSEQ multiplex PCR was the method, and the copy in TCRdb shows in-frame clones only, minus some. The data show approximately 210,000 clones, around 80% seen once. The CDR3 totals 16 residues. Trimming stripped 0 bases from V and 1 base from J, with 16 bases between. Germline CDR1 and CDR2: SQVTM and ANQGSEA. All enrollees were roughly 18 to 100 years old and from roughly 26 US areas. Participants reported their clinical history, and cohort assignment relied on those reports. What was sequenced was PBMCs or T cells enriched from blood (not recorded which). The chain carries TRBV29-1 and TRBJ2-7; weak D call: TRBD2 (6 bases). The TCR was taken from a man aged 25-40 years with acute COVID-19. CDR3 residues: CSVEDSVGGLSYEQYF. The CDR3 DNA follows: TGCAGCGTTGAAGACTCGGTGGGGGGTTTATCCTACGAGCAGTACTTC.